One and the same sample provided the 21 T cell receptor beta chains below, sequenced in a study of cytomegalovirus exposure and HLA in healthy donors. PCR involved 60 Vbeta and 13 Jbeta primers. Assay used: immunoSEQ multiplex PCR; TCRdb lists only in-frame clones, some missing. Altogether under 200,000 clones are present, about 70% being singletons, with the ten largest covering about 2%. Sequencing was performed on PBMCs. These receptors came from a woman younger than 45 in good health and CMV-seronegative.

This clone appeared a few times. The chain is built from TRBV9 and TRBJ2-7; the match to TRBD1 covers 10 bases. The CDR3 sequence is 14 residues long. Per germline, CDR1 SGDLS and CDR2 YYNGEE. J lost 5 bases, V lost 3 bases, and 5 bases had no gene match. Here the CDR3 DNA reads TGTGCCAGCAGCGAACGGGACAGGGGTGACGAGCAGTACTTC. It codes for CASSERDRGDEQYF.

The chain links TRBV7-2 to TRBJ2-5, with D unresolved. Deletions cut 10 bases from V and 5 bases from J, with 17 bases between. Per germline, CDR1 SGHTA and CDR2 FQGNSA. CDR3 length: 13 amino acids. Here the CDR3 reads CATTAAPPETQYF. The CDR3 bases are TGTGCCACCACGGCGGCCCCCCCCGAGACCCAGTACTTC.

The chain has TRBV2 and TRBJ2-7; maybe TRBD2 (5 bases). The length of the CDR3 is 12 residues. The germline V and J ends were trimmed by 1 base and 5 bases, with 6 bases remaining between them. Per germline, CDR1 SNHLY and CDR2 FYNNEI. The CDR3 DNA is TGTGCCAGCAGTGAAGTTAGCGACGAGCAGTACTTC. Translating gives CASSEVSDEQYF. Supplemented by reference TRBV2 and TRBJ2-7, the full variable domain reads EPEVTQTPSHQVTQMGQEVILRCVPISNHLYFYWYRQILGQKVEFLVSFYNNEISEKSEIFDDQFSVERPDGSNFTLKIRSTKLEDSAMYFCASSEVSDEQYFGPGTRLTVT.

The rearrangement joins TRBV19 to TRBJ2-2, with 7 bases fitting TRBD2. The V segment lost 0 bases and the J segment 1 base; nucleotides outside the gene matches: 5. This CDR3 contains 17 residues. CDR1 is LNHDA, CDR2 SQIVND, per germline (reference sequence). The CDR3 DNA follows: TGTGCCAGTAGTATAGAGGCGGGGAGGGTGAACACCGGGGAGCTGTTTTTT. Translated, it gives CASSIEAGRVNTGELFF.

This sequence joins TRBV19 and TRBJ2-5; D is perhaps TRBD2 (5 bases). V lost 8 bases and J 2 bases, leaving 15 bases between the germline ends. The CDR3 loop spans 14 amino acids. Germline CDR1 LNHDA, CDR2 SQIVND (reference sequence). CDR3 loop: CASSRRGGQETQYF. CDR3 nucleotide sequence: TGTGCCAGTTCCCGGCGAGGCGGGCAAGAGACCCAGTACTTC.

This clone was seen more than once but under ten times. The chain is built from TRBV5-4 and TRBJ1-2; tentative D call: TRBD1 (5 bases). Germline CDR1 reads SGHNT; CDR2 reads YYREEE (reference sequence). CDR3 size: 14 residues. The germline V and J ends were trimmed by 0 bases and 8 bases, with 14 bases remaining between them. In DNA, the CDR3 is TGTGCCAGCAGCTTGGAGGGCCAGGGCCAAGGCTACACCTTC. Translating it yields CASSLEGQGQGYTF.

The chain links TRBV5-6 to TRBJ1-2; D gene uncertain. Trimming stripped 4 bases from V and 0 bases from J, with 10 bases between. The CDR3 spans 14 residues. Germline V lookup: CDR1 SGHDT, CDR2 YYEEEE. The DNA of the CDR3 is TGTGCCAGCAGCCTGCATAACTCTAACTATGGCTACACCTTC. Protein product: CASSLHNSNYGYTF.

The DNA of the CDR3 is TGCAGCGTTGAAGATCGGGGCGGGAGGACCTCCTACGAGCAGTACTTC. It translates to CSVEDRGGRTSYEQYF. This chain links TRBV29-1 with TRBJ2-5; 8 nucleotides match TRBD2. Near its end, the DNA agrees better with TRBJ2-7, so the J call may be wrong. CDR3 size: 16 residues. The germline gives CDR1 SQVTM, CDR2 ANQGSEA.

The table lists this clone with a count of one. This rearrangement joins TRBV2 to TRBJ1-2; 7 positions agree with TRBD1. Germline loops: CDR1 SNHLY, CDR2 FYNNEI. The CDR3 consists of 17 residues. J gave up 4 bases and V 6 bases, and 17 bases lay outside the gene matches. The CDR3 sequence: CASSPTGTARTIYGYTF. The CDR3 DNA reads TGTGCCAGCAGCCCGACCGGGACAGCGAGAACTATCTATGGCTACACCTTC.

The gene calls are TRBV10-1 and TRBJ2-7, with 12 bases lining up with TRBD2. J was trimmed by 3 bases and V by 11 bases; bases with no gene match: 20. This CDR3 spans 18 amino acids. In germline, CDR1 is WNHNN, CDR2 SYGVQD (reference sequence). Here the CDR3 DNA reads TGCGCCGGGTCAGGGTGGGGGGCTAGCGGGGGGGAATTCTACGAGCAGTACTTC. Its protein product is CAGSGWGASGGEFYEQYF.

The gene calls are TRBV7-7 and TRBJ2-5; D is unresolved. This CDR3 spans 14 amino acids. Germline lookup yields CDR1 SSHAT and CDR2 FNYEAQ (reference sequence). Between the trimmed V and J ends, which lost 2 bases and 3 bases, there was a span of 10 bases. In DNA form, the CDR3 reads TGTGCCAGCAGCTTAATTGGAGTTAAAGAGACCCAGTACTTC. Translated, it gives CASSLIGVKETQYF. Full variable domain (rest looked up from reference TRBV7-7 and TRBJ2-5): GAGVSQSPRYKVTKRGQDVTLRCDPISSHATLYWYQQALGQGPEFLTYFNYEAQPDKSGLPSDRFSAERPEGSISTLTIQRTEQRDSAMYRCASSLIGVKETQYFGPGTRLLVL.

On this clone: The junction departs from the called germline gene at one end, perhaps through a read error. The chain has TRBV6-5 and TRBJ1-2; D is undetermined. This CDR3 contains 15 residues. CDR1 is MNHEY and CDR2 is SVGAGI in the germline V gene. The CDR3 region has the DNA TGTGTCAGCAGTTACTCGGGGAGGGTTAACTATGGCTACACCTTC. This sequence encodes CVSSYSGRVNYGYTF.

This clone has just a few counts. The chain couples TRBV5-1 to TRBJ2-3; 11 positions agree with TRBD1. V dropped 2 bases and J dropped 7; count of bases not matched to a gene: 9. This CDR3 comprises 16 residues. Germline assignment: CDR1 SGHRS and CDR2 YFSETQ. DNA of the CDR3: TGCGCCAGCAGCTTAAGTAGGACAGGGGGCGTGCATACGCAGTATTTT. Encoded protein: CASSLSRTGGVHTQYF.

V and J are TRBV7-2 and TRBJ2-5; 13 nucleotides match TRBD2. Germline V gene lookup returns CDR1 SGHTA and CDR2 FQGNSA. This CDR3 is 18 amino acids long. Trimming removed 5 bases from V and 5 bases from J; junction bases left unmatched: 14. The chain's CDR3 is CASSITSGGASLSETQYF. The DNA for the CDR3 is TGTGCCAGCAGCATTACTAGCGGGGGGGCCTCCCTAAGTGAGACCCAGTACTTC.

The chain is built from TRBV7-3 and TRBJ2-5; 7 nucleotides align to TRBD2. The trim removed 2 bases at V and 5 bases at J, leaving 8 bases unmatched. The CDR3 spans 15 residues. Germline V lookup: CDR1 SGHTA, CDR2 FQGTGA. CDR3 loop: CASSLGRGPRETQYF. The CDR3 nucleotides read TGTGCCAGCAGCTTAGGGAGGGGACCGCGCGAGACCCAGTACTTC.

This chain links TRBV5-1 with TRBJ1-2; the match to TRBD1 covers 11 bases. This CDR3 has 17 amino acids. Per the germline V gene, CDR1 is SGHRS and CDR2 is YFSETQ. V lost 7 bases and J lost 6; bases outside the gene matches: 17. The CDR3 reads CASSTRLRDRGSDGYTF. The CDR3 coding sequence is TGCGCCAGCTCGACTCGACTCCGGGACAGGGGGTCGGATGGCTACACCTTC.

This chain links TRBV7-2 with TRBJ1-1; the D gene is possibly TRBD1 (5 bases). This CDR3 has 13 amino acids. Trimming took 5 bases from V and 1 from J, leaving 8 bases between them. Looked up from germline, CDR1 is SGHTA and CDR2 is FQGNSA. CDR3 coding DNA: TGTGCCAGCAGCGGGACTCGGAACACTGAAGCTTTCTTT. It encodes CASSGTRNTEAFF.

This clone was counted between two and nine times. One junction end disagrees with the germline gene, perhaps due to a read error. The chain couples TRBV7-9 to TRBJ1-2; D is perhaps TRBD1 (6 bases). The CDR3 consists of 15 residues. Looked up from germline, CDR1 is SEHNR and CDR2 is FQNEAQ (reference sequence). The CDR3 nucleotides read TGTTCCAGCAGCTTGGCCTGGGGGCTTAACTATGGCTACACCTTC. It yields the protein CSSSLAWGLNYGYTF.

The CDR3 spells CASSQTGTGKYEQYF. The CDR3, as DNA: TGTGCCAGCAGCCAAACCGGGACAGGGAAATACGAGCAGTACTTC. V is TRBV7-9 and J is TRBJ2-7; 9 bases match TRBD1. Germline lookup yields CDR1 SEHNR and CDR2 FQNEAQ (reference sequence). V was clipped by 5 bases and J by 4 bases; unmatched bases: 9. This CDR3 has 15 amino acids.

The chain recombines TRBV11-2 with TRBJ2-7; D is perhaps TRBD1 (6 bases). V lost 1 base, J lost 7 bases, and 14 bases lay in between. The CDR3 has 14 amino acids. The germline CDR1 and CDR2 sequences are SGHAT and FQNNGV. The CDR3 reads CASSLVAAQGEQYF. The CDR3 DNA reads TGTGCCAGCAGCTTAGTGGCAGCCCAGGGGGAGCAGTACTTC.

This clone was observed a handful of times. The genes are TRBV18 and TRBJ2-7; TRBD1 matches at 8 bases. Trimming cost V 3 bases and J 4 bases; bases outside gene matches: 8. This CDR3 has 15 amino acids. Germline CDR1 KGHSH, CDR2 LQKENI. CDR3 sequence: CASSPGQVLVYEQYF. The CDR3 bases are TGTGCCAGCTCACCGGGACAGGTTCTCGTATACGAGCAGTACTTC.